A selection of T cell receptor beta chains follows, all from one sample in a study of cytomegalovirus exposure and HLA in healthy donors. Libraries were prepared by immunoSEQ multiplex PCR; TCRdb keeps only in-frame clonotypes and omits some of them. The sample has about 70,000 clones; over 90% are singletons. Sequencing was carried out using PBMCs. The receptors here all came from a man aged 18 to 30 in good health and CMV-seropositive. Each CDR3 is given with its conserved first and last residue. D genes are given only for firm matches. Size values are once, few and many counts, or a class for expanded clones, and some rows have none.

cdr3_nt cdr3_aa clone_size j_call v_call d_call
TGTGCCAGCAGTCCTAATCAGGGCGGGACAGGGTCCTACGAGCAGTACTTC CASSPNQGGTGSYEQYF . TRBJ2-7 TRBV28 TRBD1
TGTGCCAGCAGCAAAGCGCTGAGGGAGGGGAAGGGCACTGAAGCTTTCTTT CASSKALREGKGTEAFF . TRBJ1-1 TRBV21-1 .
TGTGCCAGCTCAGCGGGACAGGGGGTTCTCGAGCAGTACTTC CASSAGQGVLEQYF . TRBJ2-7 TRBV18 TRBD1
TGTGCCAGCAGCTTAGGGGACAGGGCCTACGAGCAGTACTTC CASSLGDRAYEQYF . TRBJ2-7 TRBV13 TRBD1
TGTGCCAGTAGTATCAACAGGGGCTCCTACGAGCAGTACTTC CASSINRGSYEQYF . TRBJ2-7 TRBV19 TRBD1
TGTGCCAGCAGCTATGGGACAGGGAAAGTCACCTACAATGAGCAGTTCTTC CASSYGTGKVTYNEQFF . TRBJ2-1 TRBV11-2 TRBD1
TGTGCCAGCTCCGACGGGAGGGCCACCGGCTCCTACAATGAGCAGTTCTTC CASSDGRATGSYNEQFF once TRBJ2-1 TRBV28 TRBD2
TGTGCCAGCAGCTTGAAGGGAGGGAGCGGGGAGCTGTTTTTT CASSLKGGSGELFF . TRBJ2-2 TRBV11-1 TRBD2
TGCGCCAGCAGTCCGGTGGGGACACACAACTCTGGAAACACCATATATTTT CASSPVGTHNSGNTIYF . TRBJ1-3 TRBV5-1 .
TGTGCAGAAGGGAGCCAGAGATCGTGGGCCGGGGAGCTGTTTTTT CAEGSQRSWAGELFF . TRBJ2-2 TRBV19 .
TGCAGCGGTGGAGCGGGAGTCGGGTACGAGCAGTACTTC CSGGAGVGYEQYF . TRBJ2-7 TRBV29-1 TRBD2
TGTGCCAGCAGGACGGGGGTTTACACCGGGGAGCTGTTTTTT CASRTGVYTGELFF . TRBJ2-2 TRBV28 .
TGTGCCAGCAGCGCCGGGACTCAACCATCCTACGAGCAGTACTTC CASSAGTQPSYEQYF . TRBJ2-7 TRBV5-8 .
TGTGCCATCACCCGGACAGGTACCTACGAGCAGTACTTC CAITRTGTYEQYF . TRBJ2-7 TRBV10-3 TRBD1
TGTGCCAGCAGTTATTACGACAGGGGTCTCAATCAGCCCCAGCATTTT CASSYYDRGLNQPQHF . TRBJ1-5 TRBV6-6 TRBD1
TGTGCCAGCAGTTTACGAACTAGCGGGAGGTGGGCCAATGAGCAGTTCTTC CASSLRTSGRWANEQFF . TRBJ2-1 TRBV28 TRBD2
TGTGCCAGCAGTTCGGGACAGGGGGTTTCTGGCTACGAGCAGTACTTC CASSSGQGVSGYEQYF . TRBJ2-7 TRBV27 TRBD1
TGTGCCAGCAGCTCCCAGGGGACCTACAATGAGCAGTTCTTC CASSSQGTYNEQFF . TRBJ2-1 TRBV7-6 .
TGTGCCAGCAGTTTAGACAGCCAAGTGGGGGAGCAGTACTTC CASSLDSQVGEQYF . TRBJ2-7 TRBV28 .
TGTGCCAGCAGTTTAATGAGCGGGAGGGTTTACGAGCAGTACTTC CASSLMSGRVYEQYF . TRBJ2-7 TRBV28 TRBD2
TGTGCCAGCTCACCGACTGATACGCAGTATTTT CASSPTDTQYF . TRBJ2-3 TRBV18 .
TGCACTTACACGCCCCGGGACTATGATAAGAGGGAGACCCAGTACTTC CTYTPRDYDKRETQYF . TRBJ2-5 TRBV29-1 TRBD2
TGCAGCGTTTCTCGAGATACAGGTGAGCAGTTCTTC CSVSRDTGEQFF . TRBJ2-1 TRBV29-1 .
TGTGCCAGCCGTCCGACAGGGACCAACTACGAGCAGTACTTC CASRPTGTNYEQYF . TRBJ2-7 TRBV28 TRBD1
TGTGCCAGCAGTTTCTACAGGGGAGGCGGGGAGCTGTTTTTT CASSFYRGGGELFF . TRBJ2-2 TRBV28 .
TGTGCCAGCGCACTAGCGGAAGCTCAAGAGACCCAGTACTTC CASALAEAQETQYF . TRBJ2-5 TRBV25-1 TRBD2